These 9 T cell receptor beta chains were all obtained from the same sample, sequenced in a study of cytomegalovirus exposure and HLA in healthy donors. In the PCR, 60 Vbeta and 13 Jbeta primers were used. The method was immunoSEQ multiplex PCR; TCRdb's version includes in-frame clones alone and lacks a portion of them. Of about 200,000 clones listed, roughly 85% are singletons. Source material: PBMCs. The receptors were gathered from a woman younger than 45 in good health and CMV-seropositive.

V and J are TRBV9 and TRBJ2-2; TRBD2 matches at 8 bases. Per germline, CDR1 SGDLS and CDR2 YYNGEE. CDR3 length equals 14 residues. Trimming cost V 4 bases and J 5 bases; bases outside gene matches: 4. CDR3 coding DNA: TGTGCCAGCAGCTTTAGCGGGGAGACCGGGGAGCTGTTTTTT. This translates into CASSFSGETGELFF.

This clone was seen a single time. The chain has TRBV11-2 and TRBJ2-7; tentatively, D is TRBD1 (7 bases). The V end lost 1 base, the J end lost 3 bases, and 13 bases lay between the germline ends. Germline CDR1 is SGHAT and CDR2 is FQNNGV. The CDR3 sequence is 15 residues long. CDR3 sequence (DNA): TGTGCCAGCAGCTTAGGGGTCAGGGGGGTCTACGAGCAGTACTTC. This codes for CASSLGVRGVYEQYF.

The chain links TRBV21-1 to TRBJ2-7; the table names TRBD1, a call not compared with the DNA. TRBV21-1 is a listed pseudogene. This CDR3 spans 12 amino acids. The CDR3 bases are TGTGCCAGCAGGCAGGACTCCTACGAGCAGTACTTC. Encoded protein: CASRQDSYEQYF.

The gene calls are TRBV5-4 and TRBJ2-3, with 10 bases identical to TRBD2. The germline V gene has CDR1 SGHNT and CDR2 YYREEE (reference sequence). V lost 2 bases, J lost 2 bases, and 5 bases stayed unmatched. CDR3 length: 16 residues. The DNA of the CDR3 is TGTGCCAGCAGCTTCCCCAGCGGGAGGGCCACAGATACGCAGTATTTT. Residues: CASSFPSGRATDTQYF.

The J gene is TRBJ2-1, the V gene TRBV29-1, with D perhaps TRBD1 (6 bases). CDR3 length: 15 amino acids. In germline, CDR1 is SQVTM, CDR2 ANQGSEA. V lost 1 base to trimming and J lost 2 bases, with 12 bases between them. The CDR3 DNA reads TGCAGCGTTGAAGGGGCAGGACAGACCTACAATGAGCAGTTCTTC. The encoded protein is CSVEGAGQTYNEQFF.

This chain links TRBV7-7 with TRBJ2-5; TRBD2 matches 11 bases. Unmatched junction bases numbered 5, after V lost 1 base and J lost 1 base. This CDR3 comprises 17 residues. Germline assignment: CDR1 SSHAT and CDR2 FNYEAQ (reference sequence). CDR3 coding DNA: TGTGCCAGCAGCTTAGTTTCTAGCGGGAGGCGCCAAGAGACCCAGTACTTC. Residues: CASSLVSSGRRQETQYF.

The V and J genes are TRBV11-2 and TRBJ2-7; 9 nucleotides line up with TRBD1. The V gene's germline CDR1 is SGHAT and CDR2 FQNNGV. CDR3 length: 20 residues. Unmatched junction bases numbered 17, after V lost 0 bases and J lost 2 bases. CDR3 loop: CASSLDWDRIGTGFTYEQYF. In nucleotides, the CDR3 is TGTGCCAGCAGCTTAGATTGGGATAGGATTGGGACAGGGTTTACCTACGAGCAGTACTTC.

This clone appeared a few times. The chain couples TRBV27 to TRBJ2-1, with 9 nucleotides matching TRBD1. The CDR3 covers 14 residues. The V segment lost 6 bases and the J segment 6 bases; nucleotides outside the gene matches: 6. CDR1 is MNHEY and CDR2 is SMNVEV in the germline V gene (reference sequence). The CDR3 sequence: CASSLGQGPNEQFF. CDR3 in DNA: TGTGCCAGCAGCCTGGGACAGGGCCCCAATGAGCAGTTCTTC.

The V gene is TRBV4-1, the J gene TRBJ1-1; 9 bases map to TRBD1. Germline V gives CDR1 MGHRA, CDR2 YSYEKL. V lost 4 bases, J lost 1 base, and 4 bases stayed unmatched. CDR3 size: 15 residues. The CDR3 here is CASSPLQGANTEAFF. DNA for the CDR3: TGCGCCAGCAGCCCCTTACAGGGGGCGAACACTGAAGCTTTCTTT.